This T cell receptor (beta chain) is drawn from a study of T cell clonality in common variable immunodeficiency. Assay used: immunoSEQ multiplex PCR; TCRdb lists only in-frame clones, some missing. Its clone listing holds roughly 15,000 clones. Study observations and caveats: In common variable immunodeficiency, TCR beta chains reportedly carried fewer deletions and N-nucleotide insertions.

Trimming pared 0 bases from V and 0 bases from J, leaving 14 bases between. The CDR3 is 17 amino acids. CDR1 is DFQATT and CDR2 is SNEGSKA in the germline V gene (reference sequence). This clone is medium-sized (0.01 to 0.1%) by frequency. Its antigen is undetermined. The DNA ends 3 residues before the CDR3 does, and the rest of the CDR3 is filled in from the germline J gene. The clonotype was recovered from a human donor with common variable immunodeficiency. The material sequenced was peripheral blood mononuclear cells. V is TRBV20-1 and J is TRBJ1-4; D possibly corresponds to TRBD1 (5 bases). The sequenced CDR3 bases are TGCAGTGCTAGAGACGGCGGGGGGTTGACAACTAATGAAAAA. This sequence encodes CSARDGGGLTTNEK. The CDR3 in full is CSARDGGGLTTNEKLFF.